These T cell receptor beta chains were read from a single sample in a study of radiotherapy plus CTLA-4 blockade in lung cancer. Here immunoSEQ multiplex PCR was the method, and the copy in TCRdb shows in-frame clones only, minus some. The sample lists roughly 48,000 clones; 75% to 85% were seen once. The source material was peripheral blood, sampled from a patient treated with radiotherapy plus ipilimumab. All receptors come from a human donor with non-small cell lung cancer who had stable disease on radiotherapy plus ipilimumab. Both conserved end residues are part of each CDR3. Each record gives: V gene, J gene, CDR3 protein.

TRBV28	TRBJ2-1	CASSPPRGSENWQFF
TRBV7-9	TRBJ1-1	CASSGPGNTEAFF
TRBV2	TRBJ1-2	CASSAISYNYGYTF
TRBV5-6	TRBJ2-7	CASSLGRDYEQYF
TRBV19	TRBJ2-2	CVILVGRGTRENTGELFF
TRBV7-9	TRBJ1-1	CASSLGQVLNTEAFF
TRBV4-2	TRBJ2-7	CASSQDGRQVEQYF
TRBV21-1	TRBJ2-1	CASKIRTGLYGLGQFF
TRBV4-3	TRBJ2-3	CASSQVSLLGSTDTQYF
TRBV2	TRBJ1-4	CASGRDATNEKLFF
TRBV7-9	TRBJ2-7	CASSLVGTSGSSYEQYF
TRBV23-1	TRBJ1-4	CASSPTLVGSNEKLFF
TRBV7-8	TRBJ2-7	CASSSSAGVPEQYF
TRBV5-1	TRBJ2-7	CASSLRVPKTGGDHLSSYEQYF
TRBV7-2	TRBJ2-3	CASSLVAGGFTDTQYF
TRBV7-2	TRBJ2-3	CASGKRGQGSDTQYF
TRBV9	TRBJ1-1	CASSVGPRADTEAFF
TRBV18	TRBJ2-7	CASSQREGIYEQYF
TRBV6-1	TRBJ2-7	CASSVIIGGGQAGGPEGQYF
TRBV5-4	TRBJ1-1	CASSRPGTGGRSEAFF
TRBV9	TRBJ2-2	CASGQGAGTGELFF
TRBV7-3	TRBJ2-3	CASSLQTRTDTQYF
TRBV15	TRBJ2-7	CATSRENRGQYEQYF
TRBV5-1	TRBJ2-1	CASSLETTPREQFF
TRBV7-9	TRBJ2-1	CASSPGLALFF
TRBV18	TRBJ2-3	CASSLVGGPDTQYF
TRBV11-2	TRBJ2-3	CSSSPSTDTQYF
TRBV19	TRBJ1-1	CASRSGSLFAEAFF
TRBV7-9	TRBJ2-5	CASSLSLAGGETQYF
TRBV7-2	TRBJ2-1	CASSLPRLAGEQFF
TRBV11-2	TRBJ2-1	CASSLVTGLAGEYNEQFF
TRBV7-9	TRBJ2-5	CASSFSGQGQETQYF
TRBV7-2	TRBJ2-7	CASSPGLAGGEQYF
TRBV7-2	TRBJ1-1	CASSLQGDLGTEAFF
TRBV5-6	TRBJ1-6	CASSLTGVNSPLHF
TRBV6-1	TRBJ1-2	CASSEAGTGGYGYTF
TRBV21-1	TRBJ2-2	CASSPPERGGGTGELFF
TRBV5-8	TRBJ1-5	CASSRTYSNQPQHF
TRBV27	TRBJ2-2	CASSPLGGRSTGELFF
TRBV10-3	TRBJ2-3	CAISEMGLAGGPPDTQYF
TRBV18	TRBJ2-5	CASSKTGALGETQYF
TRBV19	TRBJ2-1	CASSTFFGTTGNEQFF
TRBV29-1	TRBJ2-1	CSVVPWTRSVDEQFF
TRBV30	TRBJ1-5	CAWSVLQARNQPQHF
TRBV28	TRBJ1-2	CAAKTGPNFNYGYTF